Listed here is a single T cell receptor (beta chain). The length of the CDR3 is 14 residues. V lost 2 bases and J lost 7, with 11 bases in between. The germline V gene encodes CDR1 MNHEY and CDR2 SMNVEV (reference sequence). These data are taken from a study of control samples from healthy donors and cancer patients. Clones were read by immunoSEQ multiplex PCR, and TCRdb kept only the in-frame ones, dropping some. The table lists fewer than 60,000 clones, 85% to 95% of them singletons. The specimen sequenced was blood. The V call is TRBV27, the J call TRBJ1-4, with a tentative D call TRBD1 (5 bases). This TCR was sampled from a man aged 25-40 years in good health. CDR3 sequence reads: CASSLGGVGEKLFF. For the CDR3, the DNA is TGTGCCAGCAGTTTAGGGGGGGTCGGTGAAAAACTGTTTTTT.